One and the same sample provided the 26 T cell receptor beta chains below, sequenced in a study of shared clonotypes between healthy human individuals. The data were produced by immunoSEQ multiplex PCR, yet TCRdb's version contains in-frame clones alone and is incomplete. The sample yields some 380,000 clones, about 96% seen once. The sample taken for sequencing was memory CD8+ T cells sorted from blood. This sample's subset: CD45RO+ cells pooled with CCR7-negative TemRA cells. The receptors shown here come from a man aged 25 to 45 in good health.

Here the CDR3 reads CASSSEGLGANEQFF. As DNA, the CDR3 is TGTGCCAGCAGTTCGGAGGGACTGGGGGCCAATGAGCAGTTCTTC. This chain connects TRBV27 to TRBJ2-1, with D perhaps being TRBD1 or TRBD2 (6 bases each). V was pared by 4 bases and J by 6 bases, with 16 bases between. Germline V CDR1 and CDR2: MNHEY, SMNVEV (reference sequence). CDR3 length: 15 amino acids.

The chain combines TRBV28 with TRBJ2-1; D uncertain. Trimming took 3 bases from V and 8 from J, leaving 14 bases between them. The germline CDR1 and CDR2 sequences are MDHEN and SYDVKM. The CDR3 has 14 residues. CDR3 nucleotide sequence: TGTGCCAGCAGTTTCTATCTTCGTAAGGATGAGCAGTTCTTC. Its translation: CASSFYLRKDEQFF.

The chain recombines TRBV19 with TRBJ1-4; D gene uncertain. The length of the CDR3 is 15 residues. Trimming pared 4 bases from V and 5 bases from J, leaving 14 bases between. In germline, CDR1 is LNHDA, CDR2 SQIVND (reference sequence). DNA of the CDR3: TGTGCCAGTAGTACCCGGCCGGGGTGGAATGAAAAACTGTTTTTT. It specifies CASSTRPGWNEKLFF.

V gene TRBV10-3 combines with J gene TRBJ1-2, with 10 positions matching TRBD1. CDR1 is ENHRY and CDR2 is SYGVKD in the germline V gene. CDR3 length: 16 residues. V shed 6 bases, J shed 0 bases, and the junction held 7 bases outside the gene matches. The DNA for the CDR3 is TGTGCCATCAGACGGGACAGGGGATCCCCTAACTATGGCTACACCTTC. As protein: CAIRRDRGSPNYGYTF.

This clone appeared once. This chain uses TRBV5-4 with TRBJ1-1, with a weak D call TRBD1 (6 bases). The CDR3 has 16 amino acids. In germline, CDR1 is SGHNT, CDR2 YYREEE (reference sequence). V was cut by 5 bases and J by 0 bases, with 17 bases left in between. The CDR3 is CASRIGGMLMNTEAFF. CDR3 sequence (DNA): TGTGCCAGCAGAATTGGGGGCATGTTAATGAACACTGAAGCTTTCTTT.

V gene TRBV6-5 combines with J gene TRBJ1-6; D is possibly TRBD1 (5 bases). This CDR3 is built from 12 residues. Germline V CDR1 and CDR2: MNHEY, SVGAGI. The V gene lost 6 bases and the J gene lost 7 bases, with 7 bases spanning the gap. DNA of the CDR3: TGTGCCAGCAGACGACAGAATTCACCCCTCCACTTT. Translated, it gives CASRRQNSPLHF.

The genes are TRBV5-5 and TRBJ1-2, with D unresolved. The CDR3 runs 12 residues. V lost 2 bases to trimming and J lost 4 bases, with 6 bases between them. Germline V gene sequence: CDR1 SGHKS, CDR2 YYEKEE (reference sequence). DNA for the CDR3: TGTGCCAGCAGCTTACTTGGCTATGGCTACACCTTC. It translates to CASSLLGYGYTF. Combining the CDR3 with reference TRBV5-5 and TRBJ1-2 gives the whole variable domain DAGVTQSPTHLIKTRGQQVTLRCSPISGHKSVSWYQQVLGQGPQFIFQYYEKEERGRGNFPDRFSARQFPNYSSELNVNALLLGDSALYLCASSLLGYGYTFGSGTRLTVV.

The V call is TRBV5-1, the J call TRBJ2-1; D is unclear. With 0 bases removed from V and 5 bases from J, the gap between germline ends came to 12 bases. This CDR3 has 15 residues. Germline V gene sequence: CDR1 SGHRS, CDR2 YFSETQ. CDR3 sequence reads: CASSLAGPSNNEQFF. Written as DNA, the CDR3 is TGCGCCAGCAGCTTGGCCGGGCCGTCAAACAATGAGCAGTTCTTC.

This clone was observed a few times. The gene calls are TRBV5-1 and TRBJ1-2; 12 bases align to TRBD1. The CDR3 is 16 amino acids. J was trimmed by 8 bases and V by 4 bases; bases with no gene match: 12. Germline CDR1 SGHRS, CDR2 YFSETQ. The CDR3 reads CASSRIPGQGARGYTF. The CDR3 DNA sequence: TGCGCCAGCAGCAGAATCCCGGGACAGGGGGCGCGGGGCTACACCTTC.

This clone has a single count. This chain links TRBV13 with TRBJ2-1; 10 positions match TRBD2. The germline V gene encodes CDR1 PRHDT and CDR2 FYEKMQ (reference sequence). The CDR3 spans 15 residues. Trimming at V came to 1 base and at J to 6 bases, leaving 3 bases not matched to a gene. The CDR3 DNA follows: TGTGCCAGCAGCTTAGAGCGGGAGGGCCCCAATGAGCAGTTCTTC. Translation: CASSLEREGPNEQFF.

The chain couples TRBV7-8 to TRBJ2-2; possible D gene TRBD2, 6 bases. The length of the CDR3 is 19 residues. The V end was cut by 4 bases, the J end by 0 bases, with 21 bases between. Germline V lookup: CDR1 SGHVS, CDR2 FQNEAQ. CDR3 sequence: CASSSSGVAAYANTGELFF. Written as DNA, the CDR3 is TGTGCCAGCAGCTCCTCGGGGGTAGCGGCCTACGCGAACACCGGGGAGCTGTTTTTT.

CDR3 protein: CASSSGINYEQYF. CDR3 bases: TGTGCCAGTAGTAGCGGGATCAACTACGAGCAGTACTTC. The chain carries TRBV19 and TRBJ2-7; TRBD2 might be the D (6 bases). The length of the CDR3 is 13 residues. Trimming shortened V by 4 bases and J by 3 bases, and 10 bases separated the two germline ends. The germline V gene encodes CDR1 LNHDA and CDR2 SQIVND (reference sequence).

The chain employs TRBV6-1 and TRBJ1-4; TRBD1 matches at 9 bases. Per germline, CDR1 MNHNS and CDR2 SASEGT. This CDR3 has 15 residues. After removal of 7 bases from V and 8 bases from J, the junction contained 11 bases not matched to a gene. In DNA, the CDR3 is TGTGCCAGCACTAACCCGACAGGGGGTTTGGAAAAACTGTTTTTT. Residues: CASTNPTGGLEKLFF.

The chain combines TRBV20-1 with TRBJ2-7, with D maybe TRBD1 (5 bases). The V and J ends lost 1 base and 5 bases respectively, with 6 bases between them. CDR1 is DFQATT and CDR2 is SNEGSKA in the germline V gene (reference sequence). The CDR3 is 11 residues long. The CDR3 spells CSARGGDEQYF. CDR3 nucleotides: TGCAGTGCTAGAGGGGGCGACGAGCAGTACTTC.

V usage is TRBV5-1 and J usage is TRBJ2-5; 10 nucleotides align to TRBD1. Germline V gene data show CDR1 as SGHRS and CDR2 as YFSETQ. CDR3 length: 15 amino acids. V gave up 4 bases and J gave up 4 bases; unmatched junction bases: 7. The CDR3: CASSRGDRGRETQYF. CDR3 DNA: TGCGCCAGCAGCCGCGGAGACAGGGGGCGAGAGACCCAGTACTTC.

The chain is built from TRBV5-1 and TRBJ2-6; 7 nucleotides align to TRBD1. Trimming cost V 4 bases and J 0 bases; bases outside gene matches: 4. CDR1 and CDR2 (germline): SGHRS, YFSETQ. This CDR3 is built from 16 residues. CDR3 sequence (DNA): TGCGCCAGCAGCGGACAGGCTTTCTCTGGGGCCAACGTCCTGACTTTC. This gives the protein CASSGQAFSGANVLTF.

The V and J genes are TRBV4-1 and TRBJ2-5; 7 positions match TRBD2. The V gene end was trimmed by 2 bases and the J gene end by 2 bases; junction bases not matched to a gene: 11. The CDR3 runs to 17 residues. Per the germline V gene, CDR1 is MGHRA and CDR2 is YSYEKL. CDR3 nucleotides: TGCGCCAGCAGCCAATCCGGAGCCCTAGCGGAACAAGAGACCCAGTACTTC. Its protein is CASSQSGALAEQETQYF.

This sequence joins TRBV7-9 and TRBJ2-7, with D possibly TRBD2 on 5 matching bases. Germline V CDR1 and CDR2: SEHNR, FQNEAQ (reference sequence). The CDR3 spans 14 residues. The V gene lost 0 bases and the J gene lost 5 bases, with 11 bases spanning the gap. The CDR3 reads CASSLAGDVHEQYF. The CDR3 DNA is TGTGCCAGCAGCTTAGCGGGAGACGTCCACGAGCAGTACTTC.

The chain employs TRBV11-3 and TRBJ2-1; TRBD2 aligns across 13 bases. This CDR3 comprises 15 residues. CDR1 and CDR2 (germline): SGHNT, YENEEA. V dropped 5 bases and J dropped 8; count of bases not matched to a gene: 6. Here the CDR3 DNA reads TGTGCCAGCAGCCTCCGGACTAGCGGGAGTGATGAGCAGTTCTTC. It translates to CASSLRTSGSDEQFF.

The rearrangement joins TRBV27 to TRBJ1-5; 7 nucleotides align to TRBD1. The CDR3 has 13 amino acids. CDR1 and CDR2 (germline): MNHEY, SMNVEV (reference sequence). J lost 6 bases, V lost 5 bases, and 4 bases had no gene match. In DNA form, the CDR3 reads TGTGCCAGCAGTGACCGACAGGGTCAGCCCCAGCATTTT. As protein: CASSDRQGQPQHF.

This chain joins TRBV2 and TRBJ1-1; D is uncertain. The ends were cut back, 6 bases at V and 1 base at J, with 12 bases in the middle. The germline V gene encodes CDR1 SNHLY and CDR2 FYNNEI. The CDR3 has 14 amino acids. This CDR3 is CASSLWEGNTEAFF. The CDR3 DNA is TGTGCCAGCAGCCTTTGGGAGGGGAACACTGAAGCTTTCTTT.

The chain uses TRBV30 and TRBJ1-3; D may be TRBD1 (5 bases). From germline, CDR1 is GTSNPN and CDR2 SVGIG (reference sequence). V lost 1 base, J lost 11 bases, and 24 bases lay in between. CDR3 length: 16 amino acids. DNA for the CDR3: TGTGCCTGGAGTGCCCCGGCGGGGGTCTCTGGAAGGGCCATATATTTT. Translation: CAWSAPAGVSGRAIYF.

The gene calls are TRBV15 and TRBJ2-7; D is possibly TRBD1 (5 bases). This CDR3 is 15 amino acids long. The V and J ends lost 0 bases and 0 bases respectively, with 9 bases between them. CDR1 is LNHNV and CDR2 is YYDKDF in the germline V gene (reference sequence). CDR3: CATSRDTGSSYEQYF. The CDR3 DNA reads as TGTGCCACCAGCAGAGATACAGGATCCTCCTACGAGCAGTACTTC.

This clone was observed a handful of times. CDR3 region: CASSFNEQFF. The CDR3 region has the DNA TGTGCCAGCAGCTTCAATGAGCAGTTCTTC. The chain carries TRBV7-9 and TRBJ2-1; no reliable D call. The CDR3 runs 10 residues. Germline values: CDR1 SEHNR, CDR2 FQNEAQ (reference sequence). Trimming cost V 3 bases and J 6 bases, with 0 bases left between them.

V gene TRBV5-1 combines with J gene TRBJ1-1, with D maybe TRBD1 (6 bases). The germline V gene has CDR1 SGHRS and CDR2 YFSETQ. The CDR3 consists of 13 residues. Trimming shortened V by 4 bases and J by 5 bases, and 12 bases separated the two germline ends. The CDR3 loop is CASSVGGWTEAFF. For the CDR3, the DNA is TGCGCCAGCAGCGTGGGGGGCTGGACTGAAGCTTTCTTT.

The gene calls are TRBV19 and TRBJ2-5; D may be TRBD2 (5 bases). Trimming took off 4 bases at V and 5 bases at J, with 14 bases between the two ends. This CDR3 region has 14 residues. CDR1 is LNHDA and CDR2 is SQIVND in the germline V gene (reference sequence). Written as DNA, the CDR3 is TGTGCCAGTAGTAACGCGTGGGGAGATGAGACCCAGTACTTC. Protein: CASSNAWGDETQYF.